This TCR beta chain was documented in a study of blood T cell repertoires in COVID-19. Study-level information: The samples span acute and convalescent COVID-19 from the United States, Italy and Spain. Sources were T cells, B-cell-depleted T cells, or PBMCs; the material itself was cDNA or gDNA.

Under the authors' procedure: Amplified reference gene primers provided the basis for estimating nucleated cell counts. Only in-frame clones appear in the TCRdb table, and some are missing; sequencing was by immunoSEQ multiplex PCR. V and J calls and clone size are given by that table; D and trimming were obtained from the DNA. The repertoire holds 130,000 to 150,000 clones, with 84% as singletons. Germline-derived CDR1 and CDR2 are LGHNA and YSLEER. This CDR3 region has 13 residues. Trimming removed 3 bases from V and 1 base from J, with 6 bases in between. V and J are TRBV4-3 and TRBJ1-1; D call uncertain. This sequence was found in a human donor in a cohort sampled during active COVID-19. Sequenced input: peripheral blood. CDR3 bases: TGCGCCAGCAGCCAGCAACAGAACACTGAAGCTTTCTTT. Translation: CASSQQQNTEAFF.